The 22 T cell receptor beta chains given below trace back to one sample, sequenced in a study of T cell clusters in autoimmune cytopenias. TRB was amplified by touch-down multiplex PCR, primer pools A and B combined. One entry per CDR3 protein, without DNA, is what TCRdb gives after re-calling the multiplex PCR reads. With roughly 4,400 distinct CDR3 sequences in the sample, the ten largest clones hold less than 75%. Roughly 40,000 genome equivalents of blood DNA were amplified for TRB. The sample was also reused in another study, on T cell repertoires in aging, cancer and after chemotherapy.

The material sequenced was peripheral blood. The receptors were gathered from a human donor in good health.

The chain recombines TRBV13 with TRBJ1-2; with no DNA, the TCRdb D assignment of TRBD1 cannot be verified. The CDR3 contains 14 residues. The germline gives CDR1 PRHDT, CDR2 FYEKMQ (reference sequence). CDR3 residues: CASIQGGRNYGYTF.

The chain carries TRBV5-4 and TRBJ1-4. The CDR3 runs to 15 residues. Germline V gene data show CDR1 as SGHNT and CDR2 as YYREEE (reference sequence). CDR3 amino acids: CASSLVGFGPEKLFF.

The chain joins TRBV30 to TRBJ1-6; the D gene TCRdb calls, TRBD1, cannot be checked with no DNA. The CDR3 totals 13 residues. CDR1 GTSNPN and CDR2 SVGIG come from the germline V gene (reference sequence). This chain's CDR3 is CAWSVQGDSPLHF.

This clonotype registers medium-sized by frequency. This chain links TRBV29-1 with TRBJ2-1; TCRdb picks TRBD1, but there is no DNA to check that call. Germline assignment: CDR1 SQVTM and CDR2 ANQGSEA. The CDR3 runs 13 residues. The CDR3: CSAGTGEWSEQFF.

The chain links TRBV7-2 to TRBJ1-2; the TCRdb D gene call, TRBD1, has no DNA to confirm it. The CDR3 has 15 amino acids. CDR1 is SGHTA and CDR2 is FQGNSA in the germline V gene. The chain's CDR3 is CASSSYRGGSYGYTF.

The J gene is TRBJ1-5, the V gene TRBV18; the TRBD1 assignment by TCRdb is unverifiable without DNA. The CDR3 sequence is 16 residues long. Looked up from germline, CDR1 is KGHSH and CDR2 is LQKENI. The CDR3 loop is CASSPQDRESNQPQHF.

This chain uses TRBV6-5 with TRBJ1-1. Germline CDR1 and CDR2: MNHEY and SVGAGI. This CDR3 spans 11 amino acids. This chain's CDR3 is CASNRGTEAFF.

This chain links TRBV18 with TRBJ2-3. Germline V lookup: CDR1 KGHSH, CDR2 LQKENI. This CDR3 has 12 residues. CDR3 in amino acids: CASSPKADTQYF.

V is TRBV15 and J is TRBJ2-7. This CDR3 is built from 17 residues. Germline V gene data show CDR1 as LNHNV and CDR2 as YYDKDF (reference sequence). The CDR3 spells CATSRGVIGHGAYEQYF.

The chain has TRBV27 and TRBJ1-2; the TRBD1 assignment by TCRdb is unverifiable without DNA. CDR1 is MNHEY, CDR2 SMNVEV, per germline (reference sequence). The CDR3 runs to 13 residues. CDR3: CASKPQGVYGYTF.

The CDR3 loop is CASSGRAHEQFF. This chain links TRBV19 with TRBJ2-1; TCRdb gives TRBD2 as the D gene, but with no DNA this cannot be confirmed. The CDR3 loop spans 12 amino acids. Germline CDR1 and CDR2: LNHDA and SQIVND (reference sequence).

The rearrangement links TRBV6-6 to TRBJ1-5. The CDR3 is made up of 13 amino acids. Germline V gene lookup returns CDR1 MNHNY and CDR2 SVGAGI (reference sequence). CDR3 sequence reads: CASSVQENQPQHF.

V gene TRBV6-2 or TRBV6-3 combines with J gene TRBJ2-2. The CDR3 is 13 residues long. The germline V gene has CDR1 MNHEY and CDR2 SVGEGT. The CDR3 sequence is CASSYSNTGELFF.

The chain has TRBV29-1 and TRBJ1-5; TCRdb's assignment of TRBD1 cannot be checked, as there is no DNA. Germline V gives CDR1 SQVTM, CDR2 ANQGSEA. The CDR3 runs 13 residues. The chain's CDR3 is CSVETGLGQPQHF.

The CDR3 region is CASSLHRLAGGNEQFF. The rearrangement joins TRBV7-2 to TRBJ2-1; TCRdb's D gene call, TRBD2, goes unchecked for lack of DNA. The CDR3 spans 16 residues. In germline, CDR1 is SGHTA, CDR2 FQGNSA.

The chain joins TRBV6-6 to TRBJ1-2; TCRdb proposes TRBD1, but this gene call is untestable without DNA. The CDR3 extends over 15 amino acids. Germline V gene data show CDR1 as MNHNY and CDR2 as SVGAGI (reference sequence). CDR3 loop: CASLPRGAGLNGYTF.

The rearrangement links TRBV19 to TRBJ2-7; TCRdb indicates TRBD1, and absent DNA this call remains unverified. Germline V gene lookup returns CDR1 LNHDA and CDR2 SQIVND (reference sequence). CDR3 size: 14 residues. The CDR3 here is CASSISISGNEQYF.

The chain combines TRBV15 with TRBJ2-7. The CDR3 runs to 12 residues. The germline V gene encodes CDR1 LNHNV and CDR2 YYDKDF (reference sequence). CDR3 sequence: CATSRETYEQYF.

The J gene is TRBJ2-1, the V gene TRBV29-1; TCRdb gives TRBD1 as the D gene, but with no DNA this cannot be confirmed. This CDR3 region has 12 residues. Germline CDR1 reads SQVTM; CDR2 reads ANQGSEA. CDR3 sequence: CSVGGGNYEQFF.

The gene calls are TRBV12-3 or TRBV12-4 and TRBJ1-4; TCRdb's D call of TRBD1 is untestable without DNA. The CDR3 is 12 residues long. Here the CDR3 reads CASSSRVDELFF.

The chain combines TRBV12-3 or TRBV12-4 with TRBJ1-4; TCRdb returns TRBD1, unconfirmable since there is no DNA. The CDR3 consists of 14 residues. CDR3 in amino acids: CASSLGQGGTRMFF.

V is TRBV29-1 and J is TRBJ2-2; TCRdb outputs TRBD1, but without DNA this stays unchecked. The CDR3 runs to 16 residues. Germline loops: CDR1 SQVTM, CDR2 ANQGSEA. The CDR3 is CSVEALTGVGTGELFF.